This is a list of T cell receptor beta chains from one sample in a study of blood T cells in healthy people across ages. A single record per CDR3 protein comes from TCRdb applying MiXCR to the 5' RACE reads. Of fewer than 750,000 distinct CDR3 sequences in the sample, around 50% are singletons; the top ten hold 20% to 25%. Sequenced input: blood. The receptors come from an elderly man in good health. CDR3s include the opening cysteine and the closing phenylalanine or tryptophan. A D gene is named only where the DNA matches it firmly. Expanded clones get a size class; other rows say once, few or many, or leave the size out.

TRBJ1-2,.,TRBV13,.,CASSLLGSLDSVYGYTF,TGCGCCAGCAGCTTATTGGGGTCCTTGGACAGCGTCTATGGCTACACCTTC
TRBJ2-7,few,TRBV28,TRBD1,CASRGGQGDFYEQYF,TGTGCCAGCAGGGGTGGGCAGGGGGATTTCTACGAGCAGTACTTC
TRBJ2-7,.,TRBV6-6,TRBD1,CVSSYSSGQGGYEQYF,TGTGTCAGCAGTTACTCGAGCGGACAGGGTGGCTACGAGCAGTACTTC
TRBJ2-5,few,TRBV5-6,TRBD1,CASSRTGVWGETQYF,TGTGCCAGCAGCCGGACAGGTGTCTGGGGGGAGACCCAGTACTTC
TRBJ1-6,.,TRBV7-8,.,CASSFGVNNAPLHF,TGTGCCAGCAGCTTTGGAGTAAATAATGCACCCCTCCACTTT
TRBJ2-7,.,TRBV4-3,TRBD1,CASSQSLGQGSYEQYF,TGCGCCAGCAGCCAGTCCTTGGGACAGGGGTCCTACGAGCAGTACTTC
TRBJ2-1,few,TRBV12-3/TRBV12-4,.,CASSLRGPSYNEQFF,TGTGCCAGCAGCCTTCGTGGCCCCTCCTACAATGAGCAGTTCTTC
TRBJ2-3,.,TRBV7-9,.,CASSRAAAGLDTQYF,TGTGCCAGCAGCCGGGCAGCGGCGGGCTTGGATACGCAGTATTTT
TRBJ2-5,.,TRBV20-1,.,CSAKWGGAEETQYF,TGCAGTGCTAAGTGGGGGGGGGCAGAGGAGACCCAGTACTTC
TRBJ1-2,.,TRBV28,.,CASRPGQRGYTF,TGTGCCAGCAGGCCCGGCCAGCGGGGCTACACCTTC
TRBJ2-7,few,TRBV28,.,CASCPDRYYEQYF,TGTGCCAGCTGCCCCGACCGGTACTACGAGCAGTACTTC
TRBJ1-3,many,TRBV6-6,.,CASSYDGEKGNTIYF,TGTGCCAGCAGTTACGACGGCGAGAAAGGAAACACCATATATTTT
TRBJ2-7,.,TRBV7-2,.,CAKIPRGREQYF,TGTGCCAAAATTCCGCGAGGCCGCGAGCAGTACTTC
TRBJ1-4,.,TRBV4-3,.,CASSQEGAGTNEKLFF,TGCGCCAGCAGCCAAGAGGGGGCCGGAACTAATGAAAAACTGTTTTTT
TRBJ2-5,few,TRBV9,.,CASSVVGVRSGETQYF,TGTGCCAGCAGCGTAGTAGGGGTCCGGTCAGGCGAGACCCAGTACTTC
TRBJ2-2,.,TRBV6-6,TRBD2,CASSYGLAGNAGELFF,TGTGCCAGCAGTTACGGTCTAGCGGGGAACGCCGGGGAGCTGTTTTTT
TRBJ2-3,.,TRBV20-1,TRBD1,CSARRQGPDTQYF,TGCAGTGCTAGACGACAGGGGCCAGATACGCAGTATTTT
TRBJ2-6,few,TRBV5-1,.,CASSLDAGYGANVLTF,TGCGCCAGCAGCTTGGATGCGGGGTACGGGGCCAACGTCCTGACTTTC
TRBJ2-7,.,TRBV6-6,.,CISARGQGSYEQYF,TGTATCAGCGCCCGGGGGCAGGGTTCCTACGAGCAGTACTTC
TRBJ2-3,.,TRBV6-2/TRBV6-3,TRBD1,CASSYLDRDEYF,TGTGCCAGCAGTTACCTCGACAGGGACGAGTATTTT
TRBJ1-5,.,TRBV20-1,TRBD1,CSASGTGIRKPQHF,TGCAGTGCTAGTGGGACAGGGATACGAAAGCCCCAGCATTTT
TRBJ2-7,few,TRBV11-2,.,CASSPGTDTYEQYF,TGTGCCAGCAGCCCGGGGACCGATACCTACGAGCAGTACTTC
TRBJ2-1,.,TRBV7-6,.,CASSATRGPNEQFF,TGTGCCAGCAGCGCAACTCGCGGGCCCAATGAGCAGTTCTTC
TRBJ1-5,.,TRBV3-1,TRBD1,CASSQGQGDNQPQHF,TGTGCCAGCAGCCAAGGTCAGGGGGACAATCAGCCCCAGCATTTT
TRBJ2-3,.,TRBV4-3,.,CASSQDGSQYF,TGCGCCAGCAGCCAAGATGGGTCGCAGTATTTT
TRBJ2-5,few,TRBV6-2/TRBV6-3,.,CASSQRRLGTETQYF,TGTGCCAGCAGTCAGCGCCGGCTTGGGACGGAGACCCAGTACTTC
TRBJ2-7,few,TRBV29-1,.,CSVVRGTRAREQYF,TGCAGCGTTGTAAGGGGGACTCGAGCCCGGGAGCAGTACTTC
TRBJ1-2,.,TRBV12-3/TRBV12-4,.,CASSLGGWGYTF,TGTGCCAGCAGTTTAGGGGGTTGGGGCTACACCTTC
TRBJ2-5,few,TRBV7-2,.,CASSLIVGETQYF,TGTGCCAGCAGCTTAATTGTTGGAGAGACCCAGTACTTC
TRBJ2-1,few,TRBV27,.,CASSSKDRYNEQFF,TGTGCCAGCAGTTCAAAAGACAGGTACAATGAGCAGTTCTTC
TRBJ2-1,few,TRBV4-1,.,CASSHPPGGIYNEQFF,TGCGCCAGCAGCCACCCCCCAGGGGGGATTTACAATGAGCAGTTCTTC
TRBJ2-7,.,TRBV4-3,TRBD1,CASSQLTGDEQYF,TGCGCCAGCAGCCAATTGACAGGGGACGAGCAGTACTTC
TRBJ2-5,.,TRBV29-1,.,CSVGFQGLQETQYF,TGCAGCGTTGGTTTTCAGGGACTGCAAGAGACCCAGTACTTC
TRBJ2-1,.,TRBV29-1,TRBD2,CSGTRGLAGVNEQFF,TGCAGCGGGACGAGAGGACTAGCGGGAGTCAATGAGCAGTTCTTC